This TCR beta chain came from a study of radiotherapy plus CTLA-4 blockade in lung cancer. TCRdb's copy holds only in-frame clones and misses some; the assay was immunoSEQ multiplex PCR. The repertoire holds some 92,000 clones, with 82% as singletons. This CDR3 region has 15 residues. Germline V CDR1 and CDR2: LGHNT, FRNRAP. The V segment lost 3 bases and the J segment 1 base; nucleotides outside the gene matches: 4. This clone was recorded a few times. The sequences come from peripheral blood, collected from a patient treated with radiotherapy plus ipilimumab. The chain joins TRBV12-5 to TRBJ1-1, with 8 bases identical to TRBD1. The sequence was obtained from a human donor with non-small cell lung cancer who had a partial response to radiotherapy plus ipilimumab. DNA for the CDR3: TGTGCTAGTGGTTTTCTAGGACAGGGGAACACTGAAGCTTTCTTT. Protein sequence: CASGFLGQGNTEAFF.